This T cell receptor (beta chain) stems from a study of T-cell reconstitution after alpha-beta-depleted transplantation in children. CDR3 length: 16 residues. V shed 10 bases and J 2 bases; nucleotides not matched to a gene: 14. The germline gives CDR1 WSHSY, CDR2 SAAADI. A library of TCRbeta sequences, prepared with unique molecular identifiers, was generated. Each CDR3 protein gets one entry after TCRdb re-called the PCR reads with MiXCR. The sample includes about 830,000 distinct CDR3 sequences, 16% seen only once; the top ten take roughly 5%. This clonotype was found a few times. This TCR was sampled from a male patient under 18 who had a stem cell transplant for acute lymphoblastic leukemia, so the T cells may come from the graft donor. The chain combines TRBV10-2 with TRBJ2-1; 7 nucleotides line up with TRBD1. Sequencing was performed on PBMCs, mostly from graft donor cells, taken 360 days after TCRalphabeta/CD19-depleted stem cell transplant. In DNA form, the CDR3 reads TGCGCCACTCAACGGGCAGGGGGTGGGACCTACAATGAGCAGTTCTTC. Encoded protein: CATQRAGGGTYNEQFF.